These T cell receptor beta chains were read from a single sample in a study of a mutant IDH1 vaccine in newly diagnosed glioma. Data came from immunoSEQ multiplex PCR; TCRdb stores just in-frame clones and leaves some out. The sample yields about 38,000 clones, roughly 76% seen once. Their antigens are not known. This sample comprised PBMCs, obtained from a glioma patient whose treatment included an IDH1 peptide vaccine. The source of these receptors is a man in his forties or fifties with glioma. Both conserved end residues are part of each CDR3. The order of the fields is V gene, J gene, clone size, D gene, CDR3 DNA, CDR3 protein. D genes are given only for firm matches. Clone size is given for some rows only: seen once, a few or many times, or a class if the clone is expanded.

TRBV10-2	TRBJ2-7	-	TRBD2	TGCGCCAGCAGTGAGTCCGCGAGCGGGACTTACGAGCAGTACTTC	CASSESASGTYEQYF
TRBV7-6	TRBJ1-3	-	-	TGTGCCAGCAGGGAACCGGGCGGAAACACCATATATTTT	CASREPGGNTIYF
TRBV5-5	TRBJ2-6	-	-	TGTGCCAGCAGGTGGACAGTATCTGGGGCCAACGTCCTGACTTTC	CASRWTVSGANVLTF
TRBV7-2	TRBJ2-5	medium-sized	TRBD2	TGTGCCAGCAGCTCGCCGGGGGGGCGAGAGACCCAGTACTTC	CASSSPGGRETQYF
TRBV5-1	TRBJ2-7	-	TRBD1	TGCGCCAGCAGCCCTATGCTCCCCGGGACAGGGTCCTCCTACGAGCAGTACTTC	CASSPMLPGTGSSYEQYF
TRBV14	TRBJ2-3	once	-	TGTGCCAGCAGCACGACGCGGAATTTT	CASSTTRNF
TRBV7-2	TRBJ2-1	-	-	TGTGCCAGCAGCTTAGAAGGCAATGAGCAGTTCTTC	CASSLEGNEQFF
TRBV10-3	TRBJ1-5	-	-	TGTGCCATCAGTGAGTCGCCGGTGGGCAATCAGCCCCAGCATTTT	CAISESPVGNQPQHF
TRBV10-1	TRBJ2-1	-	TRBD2	TGCGCCAGCAGTGAGTCTAGCGGGGGCCCCAACAATGAGCAGTTCTTC	CASSESSGGPNNEQFF
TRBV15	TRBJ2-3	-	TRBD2	TGTGCCACCAGCAGATCCAGCGGGACGGGCACAGATACGCAGTATTTT	CATSRSSGTGTDTQYF
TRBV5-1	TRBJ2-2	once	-	TGCGCCAGCAGCTCGACAAGGACGGATATTAACACCGGGGAGCTGTTTTTT	CASSSTRTDINTGELFF
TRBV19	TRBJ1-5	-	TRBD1	TGTGCCAGTAGAGCAGGGGGGACGTATAGCAATCAGCCCCAGCATTTT	CASRAGGTYSNQPQHF
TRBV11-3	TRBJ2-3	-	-	TGTGCCAGCAGCTCGGGGACCGGAACAGATACGCAGTATTTT	CASSSGTGTDTQYF
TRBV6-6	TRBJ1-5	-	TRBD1	TGTGCCACCAGGGGGGTTAGCAATCAGCCCCAGCATTTT	CATRGVSNQPQHF
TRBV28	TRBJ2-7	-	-	TGTGCCAGCTCTGGTTTCGAGCAGTACTTC	CASSGFEQYF
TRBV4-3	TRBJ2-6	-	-	TGCGCCAGCAGCCAAGATGTCCGGGATCACGTCCTGACTTTC	CASSQDVRDHVLTF
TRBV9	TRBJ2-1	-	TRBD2	TGTGCCAGCAGCGCCAGGGAGGGGACTAGCCTTCGGAATGAGCAGTTCTTC	CASSAREGTSLRNEQFF
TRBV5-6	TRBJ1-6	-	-	TGTGCCAGCAGCCGGGGGCTCTCTAATTCACCCCTCCACTTT	CASSRGLSNSPLHF
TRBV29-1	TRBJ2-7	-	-	TGCAGCGTTGAGACACCTTCCTACGAGCAGTACTTC	CSVETPSYEQYF
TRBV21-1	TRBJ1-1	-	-	TGTGCCAGCAGCAAAGCATGGGGTTTGGTCACTGAAGCTTTCTTT	CASSKAWGLVTEAFF
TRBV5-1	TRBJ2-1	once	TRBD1	TGCGCCAGCACCGGGACAGGGGAATGGGCGGCGTACAATGAGCAGTTCTTC	CASTGTGEWAAYNEQFF
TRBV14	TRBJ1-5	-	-	TGTGCCAGCAGCCTCCAGGGTCGCAATCAGCCCCAGCATTTT	CASSLQGRNQPQHF
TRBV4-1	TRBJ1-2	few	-	TGCGCCAGCAGCCAAGAGAGAGGGACTGGCTACACCTTC	CASSQERGTGYTF
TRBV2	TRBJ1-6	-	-	TGTGCCAGCAGCGATTATTCACCCCTCCACTTT	CASSDYSPLHF
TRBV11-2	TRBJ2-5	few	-	TGTGCCAGCAGCGCGCGCGTTCGGGCCCAAGAGACCCAGTACTTC	CASSARVRAQETQYF
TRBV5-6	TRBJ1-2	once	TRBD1	TGTGCCAGCAGCTTGTCCCCTTCCTGGGGACAGGGTGGCTACACCTTC	CASSLSPSWGQGGYTF
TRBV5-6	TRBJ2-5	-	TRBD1	TGTGCCAGCACCACAGGGGAACCGGGGGAGACCCAGTACTTC	CASTTGEPGETQYF
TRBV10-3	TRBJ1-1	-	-	TGTGCCATCAGTATAGACAGGACGAACACTGAAGCTTTCTTT	CAISIDRTNTEAFF
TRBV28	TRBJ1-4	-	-	TGTGCCAGCAGTTCCAGTACGGGGGCGGTTGAAAAACTGTTTTTT	CASSSSTGAVEKLFF
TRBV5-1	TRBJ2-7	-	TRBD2	TGCGCCAGCAGCTTTGGGGGGGATGGCGAGCAGTACTTC	CASSFGGDGEQYF
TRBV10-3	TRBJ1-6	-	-	TGTGCCATCAGTGAGTCGAGGGACGGAAGCTCCTATAATTCACCCCTCCACTTT	CAISESRDGSSYNSPLHF
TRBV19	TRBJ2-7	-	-	TGTGCCAGTAGTTCCCGGGGGCAAGACTACGAGCAGTACTTC	CASSSRGQDYEQYF
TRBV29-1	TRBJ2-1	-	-	TGCAGCCTCTCCCAGGGCTACAATGAGCAGTTCTTC	CSLSQGYNEQFF
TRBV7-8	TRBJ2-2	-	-	TGTGCCAGCAGCTTCCAGACCGGGGAGCTGTTTTTT	CASSFQTGELFF
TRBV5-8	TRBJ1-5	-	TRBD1	TGTGCCAGCAGCTTGGTAGGGGGCAACCAGCCCCAGCATTTT	CASSLVGGNQPQHF
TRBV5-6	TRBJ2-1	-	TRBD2	TGTGCCAGCAGCCCCCGGGTTAGCGGGTTTGGCGAGCAGTTCTTC	CASSPRVSGFGEQFF
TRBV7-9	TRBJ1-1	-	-	TGTGCCAGCAGCCCTGACGTGAACACTGAAGCTTTCTTT	CASSPDVNTEAFF
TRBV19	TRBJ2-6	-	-	TGTGCCACTAAGGGGTTCTCTGGGGCCAACGTCCTGACTTTC	CATKGFSGANVLTF
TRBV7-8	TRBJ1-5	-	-	TGTGCCAGCAGCTTAGAGAGACAGATTAGCAATCAGCCCCAGCATTTT	CASSLERQISNQPQHF
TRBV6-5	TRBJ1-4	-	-	TGTGCCAGCAGTTACTCCGGGAGGTTTAATGAAAAACTGTTTTTT	CASSYSGRFNEKLFF
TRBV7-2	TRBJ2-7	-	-	TGTACCAGCAGCCCGTCCTACGAGCAGTACTTC	CTSSPSYEQYF
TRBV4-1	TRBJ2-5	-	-	TGCGCCAGCAGCCAAGGGTTTTTGACGGGAGCCGACCAAGAGACCCAGTACTTC	CASSQGFLTGADQETQYF
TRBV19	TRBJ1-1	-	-	TGTGCCAGTAGTATCGGCACAGTTGAAGCTTTCTTT	CASSIGTVEAFF
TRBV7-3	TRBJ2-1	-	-	TGTGCCAGCAGCTTTCATCCTAATGAGCAGTTCTTC	CASSFHPNEQFF
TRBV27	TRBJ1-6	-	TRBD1	TGTGCCAGCAGCCCGGACAGGGGGCGATATTCACCCCTCCACTTT	CASSPDRGRYSPLHF
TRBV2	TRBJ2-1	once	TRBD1	TGTGCCAGCAGCAGGACAGGGGAAAATGAGCAGTTCTTC	CASSRTGENEQFF
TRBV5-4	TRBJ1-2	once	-	TGTGCCAGCAGCTCCGGTCCCAGGGACTATGGCTACACCTTC	CASSSGPRDYGYTF
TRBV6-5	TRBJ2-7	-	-	TGTGCCAGCAGTTACTCGACGGGCGGGGAGCAGTACTTC	CASSYSTGGEQYF
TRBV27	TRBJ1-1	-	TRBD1	TGTGCCAGCAGTCTATCGACAGGGTGGTACACTGAAGCTTTCTTT	CASSLSTGWYTEAFF
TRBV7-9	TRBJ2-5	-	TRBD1	TGTGCCAGCAGCTTGGACAGGGCCCAAGAGACCCAGTACTTC	CASSLDRAQETQYF
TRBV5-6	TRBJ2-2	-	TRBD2	TGTGCCAGCAGCAACCCAAGCGGGGGAGGCACCGGGGAGCTGTTTTTT	CASSNPSGGGTGELFF
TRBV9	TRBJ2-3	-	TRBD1	TGTGCCAGCAGCGTAGGGGACAGGGGATTCACAGATACGCAGTATTTT	CASSVGDRGFTDTQYF
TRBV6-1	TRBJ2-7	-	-	TGTGCCAGCAGGATGGAAGCAGGTGGCTACGAGCAGTACTTC	CASRMEAGGYEQYF
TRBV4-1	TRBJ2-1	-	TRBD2	TGCGCCAGCAGCCAAGGGAGCGGGAACCCCTACAATGAGCAGTTCTTC	CASSQGSGNPYNEQFF
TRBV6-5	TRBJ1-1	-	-	TGTGCCAGCAGTACCTCAATGACTGAAGCTTTCTTT	CASSTSMTEAFF